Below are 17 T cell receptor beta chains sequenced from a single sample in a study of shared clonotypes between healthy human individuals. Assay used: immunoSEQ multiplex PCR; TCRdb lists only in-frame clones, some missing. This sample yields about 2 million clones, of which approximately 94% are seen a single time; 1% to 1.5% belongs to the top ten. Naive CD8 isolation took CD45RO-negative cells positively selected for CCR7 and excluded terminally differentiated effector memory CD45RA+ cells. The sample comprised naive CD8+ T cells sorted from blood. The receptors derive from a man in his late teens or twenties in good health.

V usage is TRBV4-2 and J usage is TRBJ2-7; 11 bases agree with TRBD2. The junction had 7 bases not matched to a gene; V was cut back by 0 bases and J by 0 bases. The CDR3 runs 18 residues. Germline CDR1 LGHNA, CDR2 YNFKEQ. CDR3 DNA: TGTGCCAGCAGCCAAGATCGTAGCGGGAGGGCCCTCTCCTACGAGCAGTACTTC. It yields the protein CASSQDRSGRALSYEQYF.

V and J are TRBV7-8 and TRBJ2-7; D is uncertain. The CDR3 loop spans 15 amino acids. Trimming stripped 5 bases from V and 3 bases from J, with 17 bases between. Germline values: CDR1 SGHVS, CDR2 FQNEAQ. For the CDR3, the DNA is TGTGCCAGCAGCCCCGAACGTTTTCTAGGCTACGAGCAGTACTTC. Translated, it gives CASSPERFLGYEQYF.

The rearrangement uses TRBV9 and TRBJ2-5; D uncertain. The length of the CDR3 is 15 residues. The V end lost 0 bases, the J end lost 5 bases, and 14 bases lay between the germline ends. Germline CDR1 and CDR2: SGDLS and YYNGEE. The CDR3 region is CASSVAPGGRETQYF. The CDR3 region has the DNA TGTGCCAGCAGCGTAGCCCCCGGTGGGCGGGAGACCCAGTACTTC.

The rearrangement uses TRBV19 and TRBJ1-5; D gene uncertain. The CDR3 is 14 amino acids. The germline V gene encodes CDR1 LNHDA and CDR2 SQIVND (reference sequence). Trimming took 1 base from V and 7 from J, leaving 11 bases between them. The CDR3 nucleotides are TGTGCCAGTAGTATAGCCGGGTCCCGACAGCCCCAGCATTTT. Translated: CASSIAGSRQPQHF.

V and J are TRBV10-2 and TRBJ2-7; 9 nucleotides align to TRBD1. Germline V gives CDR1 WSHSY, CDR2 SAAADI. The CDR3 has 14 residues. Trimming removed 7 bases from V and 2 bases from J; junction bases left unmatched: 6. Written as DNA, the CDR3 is TGCGCCAGCACCGAGGGACAGGGACCCTACGAGCAGTACTTC. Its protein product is CASTEGQGPYEQYF.

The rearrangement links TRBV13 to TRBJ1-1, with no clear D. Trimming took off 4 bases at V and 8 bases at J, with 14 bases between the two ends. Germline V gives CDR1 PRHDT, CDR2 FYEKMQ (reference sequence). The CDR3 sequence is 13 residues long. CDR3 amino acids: CASSSPSEWEAFF. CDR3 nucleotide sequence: TGTGCCAGCAGCTCCCCTTCCGAGTGGGAAGCTTTCTTT.

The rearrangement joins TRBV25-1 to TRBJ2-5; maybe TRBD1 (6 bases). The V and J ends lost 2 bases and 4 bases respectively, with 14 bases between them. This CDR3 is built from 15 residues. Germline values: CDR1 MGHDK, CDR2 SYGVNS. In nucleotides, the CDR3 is TGTGCCAGCAGTGAACTACTTACAGGGACAGAGACCCAGTACTTC. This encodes CASSELLTGTETQYF. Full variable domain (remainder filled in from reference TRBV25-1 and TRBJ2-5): EADIYQTPRYLVIGTGKKITLECSQTMGHDKMYWYQQDPGMELHLIHYSYGVNSTEKGDLSSESTVSRIRTEHFPLTLESARPSHTSQYLCASSELLTGTETQYFGPGTRLLVL.

In nucleotides, the CDR3 is TGTGCCAGCAGCGCCTTACAGGGGGCGGAGACCCAGTACTTC. It translates to CASSALQGAETQYF. The genes are TRBV7-8 and TRBJ2-5; 9 bases fit TRBD1. This CDR3 region has 14 residues. V lost 5 bases to trimming and J lost 5 bases; unmatched junction nucleotides: 6. Germline V gene data show CDR1 as SGHVS and CDR2 as FQNEAQ. Together with reference TRBV7-8 and TRBJ2-5, the CDR3 gives the full variable domain: GAGVSQSPRYKVAKRGQDVALRCDPISGHVSLFWYQQALGQGPEFLTYFQNEAQLDKSGLPSDRFFAERPEGSVSTLKIQRTQQEDSAVYLCASSALQGAETQYFGPGTRLLVL.

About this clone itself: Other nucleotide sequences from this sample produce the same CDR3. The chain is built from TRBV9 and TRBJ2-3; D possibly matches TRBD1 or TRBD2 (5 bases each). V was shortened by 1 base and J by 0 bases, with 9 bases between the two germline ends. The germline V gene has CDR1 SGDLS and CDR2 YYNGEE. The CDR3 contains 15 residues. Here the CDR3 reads CASSVWGSSTDTQYF. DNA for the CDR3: TGTGCCAGCAGCGTATGGGGGTCTAGCACAGATACGCAGTATTTT.

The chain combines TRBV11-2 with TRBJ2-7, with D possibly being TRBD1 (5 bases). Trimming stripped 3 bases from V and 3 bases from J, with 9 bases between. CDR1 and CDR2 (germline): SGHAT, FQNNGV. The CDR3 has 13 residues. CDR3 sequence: CASSFDSDYEQYF. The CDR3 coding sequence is TGTGCCAGCAGCTTTGACAGTGACTACGAGCAGTACTTC.

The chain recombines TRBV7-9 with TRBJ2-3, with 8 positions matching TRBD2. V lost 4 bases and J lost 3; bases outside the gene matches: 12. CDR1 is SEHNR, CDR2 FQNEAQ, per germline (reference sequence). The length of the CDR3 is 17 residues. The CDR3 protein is CASSSRLLAAGTDTQYF. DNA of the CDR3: TGTGCCAGCAGCTCTAGACTACTAGCGGCGGGTACAGATACGCAGTATTTT.

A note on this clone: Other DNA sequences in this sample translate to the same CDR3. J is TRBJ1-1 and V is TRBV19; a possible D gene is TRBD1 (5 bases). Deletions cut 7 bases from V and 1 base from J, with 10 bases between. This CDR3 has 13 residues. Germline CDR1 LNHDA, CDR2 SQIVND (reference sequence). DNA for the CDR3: TGTGCCAGTACCCCTGGGGGGAACACTGAAGCTTTCTTT. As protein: CASTPGGNTEAFF.

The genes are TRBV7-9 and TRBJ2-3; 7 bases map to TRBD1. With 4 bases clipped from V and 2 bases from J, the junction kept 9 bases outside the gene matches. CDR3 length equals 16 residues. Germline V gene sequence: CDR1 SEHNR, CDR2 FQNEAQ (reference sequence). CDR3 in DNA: TGTGCCAGCAGCTCTGGGACAGAGATTTACACAGATACGCAGTATTTT. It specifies CASSSGTEIYTDTQYF.

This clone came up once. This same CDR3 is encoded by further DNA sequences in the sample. The CDR3 nucleotides are TGCGCCAGCAGTCCCGGGACAGGAAACACCGGGGAGCTGTTTTTT. Encoded protein: CASSPGTGNTGELFF. This chain connects TRBV4-1 to TRBJ2-2; TRBD1 agrees at 8 bases. Per the germline V gene, CDR1 is MGHRA and CDR2 is YSYEKL. V lost 6 bases, J lost 2 bases, and 5 bases stayed unmatched. This CDR3 has 15 amino acids.

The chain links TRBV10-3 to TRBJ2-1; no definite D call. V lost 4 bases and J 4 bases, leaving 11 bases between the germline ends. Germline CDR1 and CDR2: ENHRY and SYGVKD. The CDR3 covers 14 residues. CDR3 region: CAISGGSGYNEQFF. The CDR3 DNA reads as TGTGCCATCAGTGGGGGTTCCGGGTACAATGAGCAGTTCTTC.

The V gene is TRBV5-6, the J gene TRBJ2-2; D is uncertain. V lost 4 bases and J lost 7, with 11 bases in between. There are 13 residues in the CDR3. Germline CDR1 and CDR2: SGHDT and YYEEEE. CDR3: CASSLWVNGELFF. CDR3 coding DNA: TGTGCCAGCAGCCTATGGGTGAACGGGGAGCTGTTTTTT. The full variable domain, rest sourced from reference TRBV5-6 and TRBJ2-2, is DAGVTQSPTHLIKTRGQQVTLRCSPKSGHDTVSWYQQALGQGPQFIFQYYEEEERQRGNFPDRFSGHQFPNYSSELNVNALLLGDSALYLCASSLWVNGELFFGEGSRLTVL.

The CDR3 region has the DNA TGCGCCAGCAGCCAAGTCCCTCTAGCGGGGGGCCCGAAGGAGACCCAGTACTTC. Its protein product is CASSQVPLAGGPKETQYF. This rearrangement joins TRBV4-1 to TRBJ2-5, with TRBD2 matching over 11 bases. Germline V gives CDR1 MGHRA, CDR2 YSYEKL. The CDR3 spans 18 residues. Trimming at V came to 1 base and at J to 5 bases, leaving 12 bases not matched to a gene.